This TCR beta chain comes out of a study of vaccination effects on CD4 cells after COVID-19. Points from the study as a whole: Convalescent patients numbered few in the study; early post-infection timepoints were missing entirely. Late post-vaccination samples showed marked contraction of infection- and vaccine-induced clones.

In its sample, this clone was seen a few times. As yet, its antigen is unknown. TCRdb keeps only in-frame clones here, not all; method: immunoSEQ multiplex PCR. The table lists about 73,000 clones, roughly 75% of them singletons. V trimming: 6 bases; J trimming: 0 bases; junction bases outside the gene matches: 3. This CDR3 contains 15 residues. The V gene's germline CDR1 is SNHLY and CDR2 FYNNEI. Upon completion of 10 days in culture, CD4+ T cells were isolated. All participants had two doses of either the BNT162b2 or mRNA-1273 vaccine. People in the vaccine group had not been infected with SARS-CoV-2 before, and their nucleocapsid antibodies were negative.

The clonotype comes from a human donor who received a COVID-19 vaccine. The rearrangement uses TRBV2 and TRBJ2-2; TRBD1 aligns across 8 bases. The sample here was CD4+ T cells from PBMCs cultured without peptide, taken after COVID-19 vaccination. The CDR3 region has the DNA TGTGCCAGCAGGCAGGGGGCTGCGAACACCGGGGAGCTGTTTTTT. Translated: CASRQGAANTGELFF.